The present T cell receptor beta chain was sequenced within a study of T cell responses to AZD1222 COVID-19 vaccine. The method was immunoSEQ multiplex PCR; TCRdb's version includes in-frame clones alone and lacks a portion of them. The data show some 74,000 clones, with roughly 90% seen just once and under 1.5% held by the top ten. The V end was cut by 9 bases, the J end by 8 bases, with 7 bases between. The CDR3 spans 9 residues. CDR1 is WNHNN and CDR2 is SYGVQD in the germline V gene (reference sequence). The receptor was derived from an adult who received the AZD1222 COVID-19 vaccine. The sample here was peripheral blood, taken 28 days after the second AZD1222 dose. The chain carries TRBV10-1 and TRBJ1-2; D call uncertain. The CDR3, as DNA: TGCGCCAGGAAAGGGGGCTACACCTTC. Its protein product is CARKGGYTF.